The 16 T cell receptor beta chains below were found in one sample sequenced in a study of T cell changes during pregnancy in multiple sclerosis. Profiled with immunoSEQ multiplex PCR; TCRdb holds only in-frame clones, not every one. The sample yields some 48,000 clones, around 87% seen once. The specimen was CD8+ T cells from peripheral blood mononuclear cells, collected in the second trimester of pregnancy. All receptors derive from a female donor with multiple sclerosis, enrolled in a pregnancy study.

The chain combines TRBV7-9 with TRBJ2-7; 8 bases are shared with TRBD1. The V gene end was trimmed by 4 bases and the J gene end by 6 bases; junction bases not matched to a gene: 8. The germline V gene encodes CDR1 SEHNR and CDR2 FQNEAQ (reference sequence). This CDR3 has 14 residues. The CDR3 is CASSSGGRGLEQYF. The CDR3 DNA sequence: TGTGCCAGCAGCTCAGGGGGCAGGGGGCTCGAGCAGTACTTC. The full variable domain, with the rest looked up from reference TRBV7-9 and TRBJ2-7, is DTGVSQNPRHKITKRGQNVTFRCDPISEHNRLYWYRQTLGQGPEFLTYFQNEAQLEKSRLLSDRFSAERPKGSFSTLEIQRTEQGDSAMYLCASSSGGRGLEQYFGPGTRLTVT.

This rearrangement joins TRBV2 to TRBJ2-2; 8 nucleotides agree with TRBD2. J gave up 6 bases and V 10 bases, and 19 bases lay outside the gene matches. Per the germline V gene, CDR1 is SNHLY and CDR2 is FYNNEI. CDR3 length: 17 residues. For the CDR3, the DNA is TGTGCCACCAGCCAGTGGGGTAGCGGGGATCGCTCCGGGGAGCTGTTTTTT. Translation gives CATSQWGSGDRSGELFF.

This CDR3 is CAWMSRDRGVGNYGYTF. The CDR3, as DNA: TGTGCCTGGATGTCCAGGGACAGGGGTGTTGGTAACTATGGCTACACCTTC. The rearrangement uses TRBV30 and TRBJ1-2, with TRBD1 matching 10 bases. V was clipped by 4 bases and J by 1 base; unmatched bases: 12. Germline-derived CDR1 and CDR2 are GTSNPN and SVGIG (reference sequence). The CDR3 spans 17 residues.

CDR3 DNA sequence: TGTGCCAGCAGCTTTGCGGGAGGGGATGGCTACACCTTC. It codes for CASSFAGGDGYTF. The genes are TRBV5-5 and TRBJ1-2, with D perhaps TRBD1 (5 bases). Deletions cut 2 bases from V and 6 bases from J, with 11 bases between. This CDR3 is built from 13 residues. Germline V lookup: CDR1 SGHKS, CDR2 YYEKEE (reference sequence). The variable domain in full, with the rest retrieved from reference TRBV5-5 and TRBJ1-2, is DAGVTQSPTHLIKTRGQQVTLRCSPISGHKSVSWYQQVLGQGPQFIFQYYEKEERGRGNFPDRFSARQFPNYSSELNVNALLLGDSALYLCASSFAGGDGYTFGSGTRLTVV.

This CDR3 is CASSFPPKPYEQYF. The DNA for the CDR3 is TGTGCCAGCAGCTTTCCGCCTAAACCTTACGAGCAGTACTTC. This chain joins TRBV5-6 and TRBJ2-7; D is undetermined. This CDR3 contains 14 residues. CDR1 SGHDT and CDR2 YYEEEE come from the germline V gene. Trimming cost V 2 bases and J 4 bases, with 13 bases left between them.

V usage is TRBV10-3 and J usage is TRBJ1-2, with D perhaps matching TRBD1 (5 bases). CDR1 and CDR2 from the germline V gene are ENHRY and SYGVKD. The CDR3 totals 12 residues. V lost 7 bases, J lost 5 bases, and 11 bases lay in between. CDR3 amino acids: CAINLQGYGYTF. CDR3 DNA sequence: TGTGCCATCAATCTTCAGGGTTATGGCTACACCTTC.

V usage is TRBV6-5 and J usage is TRBJ2-1, with D tentatively TRBD2 (6 bases). Per the germline V gene, CDR1 is MNHEY and CDR2 is SVGAGI. V lost 6 bases and J lost 0, with 12 bases in between. The CDR3 is 15 residues long. The CDR3 DNA is TGTGCCAGCAGGGACTACTACAGCTCCTACAATGAGCAGTTCTTC. Translated, it gives CASRDYYSSYNEQFF.

The V call is TRBV27, the J call TRBJ1-5; D uncertain. Germline-derived CDR1 and CDR2 are MNHEY and SMNVEV (reference sequence). V lost 9 bases and J 2 bases, leaving 8 bases between the germline ends. This CDR3 is 12 amino acids long. CDR3 in DNA: TGTGCCAGTCATAGTGGCAATCAGCCCCAGCATTTT. This sequence encodes CASHSGNQPQHF.

This clone occurred once. This rearrangement joins TRBV28 to TRBJ2-1, with TRBD2 identical over 13 bases. The germline gives CDR1 MDHEN, CDR2 SYDVKM. Trimming at V came to 5 bases and at J to 5 bases, leaving 3 bases not matched to a gene. This CDR3 is 15 amino acids long. The CDR3, as DNA: TGTGCCAGCAGTCCGACTAGCGGGGGGAACAATGAGCAGTTCTTC. Its translation is CASSPTSGGNNEQFF.

This rearrangement joins TRBV7-9 to TRBJ2-5; 10 bases are shared with TRBD2. Germline V gene data show CDR1 as SEHNR and CDR2 as FQNEAQ (reference sequence). The CDR3 spans 16 residues. J lost 9 bases, V lost 3 bases, and 13 bases had no gene match. The DNA of the CDR3 is TGTGCCAGCAGCTTCGGAGCGGGAGGGCCTGCTCGGGCCCAGTACTTC. This gives the protein CASSFGAGGPARAQYF.

The chain recombines TRBV9 with TRBJ2-5; 8 bases are shared with TRBD1. J gave up 4 bases and V 0 bases, and 2 bases lay outside the gene matches. The germline V gene has CDR1 SGDLS and CDR2 YYNGEE. The CDR3 runs 14 residues. CDR3 nucleotides: TGTGCCAGCAGCGTAGGGACAGGGCCAGAGACCCAGTACTTC. Residues: CASSVGTGPETQYF.

The V call is TRBV9, the J call TRBJ2-3, with D possibly matching TRBD2 (6 bases). CDR3 length: 17 residues. Trimming removed 0 bases from V and 2 bases from J, with 16 bases in between. Per germline, CDR1 SGDLS and CDR2 YYNGEE. The CDR3 DNA reads as TGTGCCAGCAGCGTAGATTCCAGCGGGCGGAACACAGATACGCAGTATTTT. Translation: CASSVDSSGRNTDTQYF.

The genes are TRBV5-1 and TRBJ2-1; 7 nucleotides align to TRBD1. Germline V gene sequence: CDR1 SGHRS, CDR2 YFSETQ. V trimming: 4 bases; J trimming: 5 bases; junction bases outside the gene matches: 3. This CDR3 comprises 13 residues. Here the CDR3 DNA reads TGCGCCAGCAGCCCAGGGGGTAACAATGAGCAGTTCTTC. Amino acids: CASSPGGNNEQFF.

The chain recombines TRBV7-9 with TRBJ2-3; unclear D gene. Germline values: CDR1 SEHNR, CDR2 FQNEAQ (reference sequence). Trimming took off 5 bases at V and 2 bases at J, with 5 bases between the two ends. There are 12 residues in the CDR3. The CDR3 nucleotides are TGTGCCAGCAGCCTCCTCACAGATACGCAGTATTTT. Translation: CASSLLTDTQYF. The variable domain in full, with the rest retrieved from reference TRBV7-9 and TRBJ2-3, is DTGVSQNPRHKITKRGQNVTFRCDPISEHNRLYWYRQTLGQGPEFLTYFQNEAQLEKSRLLSDRFSAERPKGSFSTLEIQRTEQGDSAMYLCASSLLTDTQYFGPGTRLTVL.

The V and J genes are TRBV9 and TRBJ2-5; 8 bases map to TRBD1. The junction had 13 bases not matched to a gene; V was cut back by 4 bases and J by 5 bases. Germline V gene sequence: CDR1 SGDLS, CDR2 YYNGEE. The CDR3 runs to 16 residues. In DNA, the CDR3 is TGTGCCAGCAGCTCTGGTGGACAGGGAAAGGACGAGACCCAGTACTTC. Translation: CASSSGGQGKDETQYF. Combining the CDR3 with reference TRBV9 and TRBJ2-5 gives the whole variable domain DSGVTQTPKHLITATGQRVTLRCSPRSGDLSVYWYQQSLDQGLQFLIQYYNGEERAKGNILERFSAQQFPDLHSELNLSSLELGDSALYFCASSSGGQGKDETQYFGPGTRLLVL.

This sequence joins TRBV6-4 and TRBJ2-5; tentatively, D is TRBD1 (6 bases). Per germline, CDR1 MRHNA and CDR2 SNTAGT. Trimming took 4 bases from V and 2 from J, leaving 14 bases between them. This CDR3 comprises 15 residues. CDR3 protein: CASSAVSGDQETQYF. CDR3 coding DNA: TGTGCCAGCAGTGCAGTGTCAGGGGATCAAGAGACCCAGTACTTC.